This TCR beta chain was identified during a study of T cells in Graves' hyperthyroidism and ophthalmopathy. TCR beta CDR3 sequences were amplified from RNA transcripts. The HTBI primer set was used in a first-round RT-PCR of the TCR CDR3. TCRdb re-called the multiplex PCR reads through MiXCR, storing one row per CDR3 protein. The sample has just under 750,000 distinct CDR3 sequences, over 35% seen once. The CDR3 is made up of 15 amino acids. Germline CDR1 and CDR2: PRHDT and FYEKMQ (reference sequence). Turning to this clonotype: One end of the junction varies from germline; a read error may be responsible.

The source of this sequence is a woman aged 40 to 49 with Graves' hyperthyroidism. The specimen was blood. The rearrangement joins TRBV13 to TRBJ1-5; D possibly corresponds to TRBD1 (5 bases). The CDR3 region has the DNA TGTGCCAGCAGCCTAGGGGCCTACGGCAATCAGCCCCAGCATTTT. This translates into CASSLGAYGNQPQHF.